This T cell receptor (beta chain) was captured by sequencing in a study of T cells in localized non-small cell lung cancer (dated by TCRdb to the early 2020s). Regarding the research as a whole: T cell repertoires of some 240 early-stage NSCLC patients were analyzed, with tumors being compared against uninvolved tumor-adjacent lungs. A mean age of approximately 70 years was recorded for the NSCLC patients, of whom approximately 130 were male and 85 to 110 were female. The cohort was made up of roughly 250 treatment-naive NSCLC patients whose localized lung tumors had been resected.

Including cysteine and phenylalanine, the CDR3 has 13 amino acids. The CDR3 DNA has 39 bases and is translated from base 1. V is clipped by 6 bases and J by 4 bases, and the sequence between their germline boundaries is 11 bases long. From the germline V gene, CDR1 is MNHGY and CDR2 is SAAAGT. Points the paper makes about the study in general: Of the top 100 tumor clones, a median of approximately 60 were detected in paired uninvolved adjacent lung; under 30 were also among that lung's top 100. Longer overall survival was associated with higher blood T cell density, whereas shorter survival was associated with higher adjacent-lung clonality. Because multi-region sequencing of the tumors was not done, intratumor heterogeneity could not be ruled out. Uninvolved tumor-adjacent lung showed the highest T cell clonality, higher than tumor, which suggests more focused antigenic responses in the uninvolved tumor-adjacent lung. Because of the exploratory design, TCR variables were selected using unadjusted p-values without false-discovery rate correction.

Taking its sample share into account, this clone is medium-sized (0.01 to 0.1%). Its antigen is currently not known. No base qualities exist here, and no much larger clone lies one base off it. The immunoSEQ Assay was used to sequence TCR beta CDR3 regions from DNA. Under the source paper's analysis protocol: T cell density was computed as TCR beta template counts normalized to usable DNA estimated by amplifying housekeeping genes. Using the preseqR package, richness was estimated by extrapolating to 120,000 templates for tissue samples and 400,000 templates for PBMC samples. Clonality was defined as one minus Pielou's evenness. Differential abundance testing on productive amino-acid clonotypes, with a minimum total count of 5 and an alpha of 0.1, was used to identify tissue-enriched TCRs. The Jaccard Index and the Morisita Overlap Index were used to measure repertoire overlap between compartments. GLIPH grouped TCR beta CDR3s together with public tetramer-defined viral CDR3s, and a viral motif had to include at least three viral sequences and also show V-gene enrichment. TCRdb provides this immuneACCESS table in a form limited to in-frame rearrangements. Some clones are lacking; in checked studies, under half of them reflect an unresolved V gene, and why the rest are absent is not known. The DNA was the basis for D and trimming; V, J and clone size are from that table. This sample gives 1,500 to 2,000 clones in total; around 24% of them show up just once. The ten largest account for more than 9.5% of the sample.

Uninvolved adjacent lung was taken at least 2 cm from the tumor margin and confirmed free of atypia by two independent pathologists. At diagnosis, peripheral blood, uninvolved tumor-adjacent lung and tumor were collected and stored as a combination of fresh-frozen and FFPE material. The chain uses TRBV6-8 and TRBJ2-3; TRBD2 is a possible D gene, resting on 6 matching bases. Sequenced material: normal lung tissue next to the tumor, taken before any cancer treatment. This sequence was found in a male donor older than 55 with stage I lung adenocarcinoma. DNA sequence: TGTGCCAGCAGATCGGACTACCCAGATACGCAGTATTTT. It specifies CASRSDYPDTQYF.